The sequence of this T cell receptor (beta chain) was determined in a study of CD8 T cells in ankylosing spondylitis. Study-level results: Made up of eight or nine highly homologous variants, a TCR beta motif appeared characteristic of ankylosing spondylitis blood.

This clonotype showed up many times. Its antigen is unknown. Quantitative 5'-RACE was performed with molecular barcodes, and it yielded the TCR beta libraries. TCRdb reprocessed the 5' RACE reads via MiXCR and lists one record per CDR3 protein. The sample has around 480,000 distinct CDR3 sequences, roughly a sixth seen once. V shed 6 bases, J shed 7 bases, and the junction held 17 bases outside the gene matches. The CDR3 contains 16 residues. Germline V gene data show CDR1 as DFQATT and CDR2 as SNEGSKA (reference sequence). This chain joins TRBV20-1 and TRBJ1-5, with TRBD1 matching over 8 bases. The specimen was blood, either unsorted or a sorted T cell fraction (not recorded which). The receptor comes from a male donor with ankylosing spondylitis. The CDR3 protein is CSAPRVGTGGHQPQHF. CDR3 bases: TGCAGTGCGCCGAGGGTCGGGACAGGTGGGCACCAGCCCCAGCATTTT.